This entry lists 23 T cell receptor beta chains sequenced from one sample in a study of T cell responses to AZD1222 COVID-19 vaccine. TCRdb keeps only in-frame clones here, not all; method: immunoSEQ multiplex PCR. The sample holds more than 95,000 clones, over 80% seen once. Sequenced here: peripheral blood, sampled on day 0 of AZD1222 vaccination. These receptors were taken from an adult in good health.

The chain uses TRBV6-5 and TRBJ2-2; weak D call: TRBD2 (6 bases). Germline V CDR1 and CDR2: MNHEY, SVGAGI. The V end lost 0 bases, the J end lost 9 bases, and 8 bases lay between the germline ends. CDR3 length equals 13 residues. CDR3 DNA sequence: TGTGCCAGCAGTTACTCCCTAGCGCGGGAGCTGTTTTTT. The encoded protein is CASSYSLARELFF.

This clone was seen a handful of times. The CDR3 spells CASSLDAVRGTDTQYF. In DNA, the CDR3 is TGCGCCAGCAGCTTGGACGCGGTTCGGGGGACAGATACGCAGTATTTT. The rearrangement joins TRBV5-1 to TRBJ2-3, with D possibly TRBD2 on 6 matching bases. The V gene's germline CDR1 is SGHRS and CDR2 YFSETQ. Trimming pared 0 bases from V and 3 bases from J, leaving 14 bases between. The CDR3 is made up of 16 amino acids.

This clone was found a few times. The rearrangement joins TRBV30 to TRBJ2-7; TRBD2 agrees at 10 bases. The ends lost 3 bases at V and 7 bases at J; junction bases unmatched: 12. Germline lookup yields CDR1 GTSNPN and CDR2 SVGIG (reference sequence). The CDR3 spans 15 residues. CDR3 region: CAWRLAGGLSWEQYF. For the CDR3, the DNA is TGTGCCTGGAGATTAGCGGGGGGATTGTCTTGGGAGCAGTACTTC.

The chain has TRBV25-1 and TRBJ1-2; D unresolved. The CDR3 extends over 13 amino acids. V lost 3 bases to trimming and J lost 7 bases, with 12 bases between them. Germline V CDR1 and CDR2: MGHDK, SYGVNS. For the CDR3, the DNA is TGTGCCAGCAGTGATCCGCGTGGGCCTGGCTACACCTTC. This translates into CASSDPRGPGYTF.

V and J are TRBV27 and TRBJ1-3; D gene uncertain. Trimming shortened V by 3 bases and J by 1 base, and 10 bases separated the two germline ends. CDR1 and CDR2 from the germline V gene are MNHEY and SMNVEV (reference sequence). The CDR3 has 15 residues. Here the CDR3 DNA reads TGTGCCAGCAGTTTTACGGCCGGGTCTGGAAACACCATATATTTT. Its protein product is CASSFTAGSGNTIYF.

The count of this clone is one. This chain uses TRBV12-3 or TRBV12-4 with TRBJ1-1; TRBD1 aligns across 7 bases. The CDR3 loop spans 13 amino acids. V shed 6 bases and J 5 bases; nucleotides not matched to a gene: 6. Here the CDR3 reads CASSPRGRTEAFF. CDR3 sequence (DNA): TGTGCCAGCAGCCCCAGGGGGAGGACTGAAGCTTTCTTT.

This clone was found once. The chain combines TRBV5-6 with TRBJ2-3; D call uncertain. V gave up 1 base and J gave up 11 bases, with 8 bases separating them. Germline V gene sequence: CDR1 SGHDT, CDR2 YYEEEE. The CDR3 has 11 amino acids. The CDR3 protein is CASSLRSQQYF. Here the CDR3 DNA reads TGTGCCAGCAGCTTGCGGAGTCAGCAGTATTTT.

The CDR3 nucleotides read TGTGCCAGCAGCTTCGGCCAGGGGGGTTCACCCCTCCACTTT. Encoded protein: CASSFGQGGSPLHF. The chain joins TRBV7-9 to TRBJ1-6; 7 bases align to TRBD1. V shed 3 bases, J shed 9 bases, and the junction held 5 bases outside the gene matches. The CDR3 extends over 14 amino acids. Per the germline V gene, CDR1 is SEHNR and CDR2 is FQNEAQ (reference sequence).

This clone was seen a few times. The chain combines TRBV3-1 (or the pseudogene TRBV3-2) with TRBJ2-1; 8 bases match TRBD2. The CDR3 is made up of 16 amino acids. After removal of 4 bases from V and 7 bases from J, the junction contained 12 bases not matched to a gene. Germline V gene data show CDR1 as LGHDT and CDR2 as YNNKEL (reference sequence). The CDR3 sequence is CASSPNRGGRWNEQFF. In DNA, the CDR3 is TGTGCCAGCAGCCCCAACCGGGGGGGCCGTTGGAATGAGCAGTTCTTC.

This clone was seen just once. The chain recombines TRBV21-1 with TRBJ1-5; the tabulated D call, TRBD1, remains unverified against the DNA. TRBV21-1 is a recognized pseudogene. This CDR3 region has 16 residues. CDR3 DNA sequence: TGTGCCAGCAGCCCTAGGGCAGGGACAGGGAATCAGCCCCAGCATTTT. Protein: CASSPRAGTGNQPQHF.

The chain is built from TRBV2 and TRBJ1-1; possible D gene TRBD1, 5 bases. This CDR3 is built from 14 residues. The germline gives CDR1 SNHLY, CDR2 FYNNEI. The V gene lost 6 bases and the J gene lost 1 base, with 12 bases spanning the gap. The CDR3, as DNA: TGTGCCAGCAGCCGGGACGGAACGAACACTGAAGCTTTCTTT. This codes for CASSRDGTNTEAFF.

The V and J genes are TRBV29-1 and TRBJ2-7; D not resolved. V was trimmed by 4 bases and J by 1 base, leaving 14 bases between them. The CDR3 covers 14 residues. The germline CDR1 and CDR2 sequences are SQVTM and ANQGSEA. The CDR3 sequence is CSVGWQPGSYEQYF. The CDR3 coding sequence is TGCAGCGTTGGCTGGCAGCCAGGATCCTACGAGCAGTACTTC.

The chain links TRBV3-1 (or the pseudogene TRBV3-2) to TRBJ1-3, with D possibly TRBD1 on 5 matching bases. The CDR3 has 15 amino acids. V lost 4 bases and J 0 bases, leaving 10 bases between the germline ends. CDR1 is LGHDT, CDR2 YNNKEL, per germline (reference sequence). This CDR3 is CASSRYQGSGNTIYF. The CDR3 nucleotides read TGTGCCAGCAGCCGTTATCAGGGCTCTGGAAACACCATATATTTT.

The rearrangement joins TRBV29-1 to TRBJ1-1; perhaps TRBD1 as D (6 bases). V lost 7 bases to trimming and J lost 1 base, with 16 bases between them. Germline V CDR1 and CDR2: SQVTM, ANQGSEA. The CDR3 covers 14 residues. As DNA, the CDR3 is TGCAGCGCCCGGGGGGGGGCTAGGAACACTGAAGCTTTCTTT. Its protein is CSARGGARNTEAFF.

The CDR3 bases are TGTGCCATCAGTGAGCGGGAACCGGGACAGGGTTATGGGGGCTACACCTTC. This translates into CAISEREPGQGYGGYTF. The rearrangement uses TRBV10-3 and TRBJ1-2; the match to TRBD1 covers 9 bases. CDR3 length: 17 amino acids. From germline, CDR1 is ENHRY and CDR2 SYGVKD. V shed 2 bases, J shed 8 bases, and the junction held 15 bases outside the gene matches.

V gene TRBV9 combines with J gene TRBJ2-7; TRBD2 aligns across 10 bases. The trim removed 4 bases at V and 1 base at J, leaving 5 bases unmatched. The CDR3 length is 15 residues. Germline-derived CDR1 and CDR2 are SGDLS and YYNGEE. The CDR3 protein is CASSPGLAASYEQYF. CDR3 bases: TGTGCCAGCAGCCCCGGACTAGCGGCATCCTACGAGCAGTACTTC.

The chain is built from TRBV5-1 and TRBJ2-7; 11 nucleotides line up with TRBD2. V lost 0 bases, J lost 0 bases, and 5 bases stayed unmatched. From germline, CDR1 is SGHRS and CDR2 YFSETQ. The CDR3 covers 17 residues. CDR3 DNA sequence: TGCGCCAGCAGCTTGGAAGGGACTAGCGGTTACTCCTACGAGCAGTACTTC. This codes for CASSLEGTSGYSYEQYF. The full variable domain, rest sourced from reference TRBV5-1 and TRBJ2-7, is KAGVTQTPRYLIKTRGQQVTLSCSPISGHRSVSWYQQTPGQGLQFLFEYFSETQRNKGNFPGRFSGRQFSNSRSEMNVSTLELGDSALYLCASSLEGTSGYSYEQYFGPGTRLTVT.

The CDR3 region is CASSLDLPGPTVKKLFF. The CDR3 DNA reads TGTGCCAGCAGCTTAGACCTTCCCGGTCCCACTGTGAAAAAACTGTTTTTT. This chain uses TRBV7-9 with TRBJ1-4; the D is unclear. V gave up 1 base and J gave up 9 bases, with 21 bases separating them. CDR1 and CDR2 (germline): SEHNR, FQNEAQ (reference sequence). This CDR3 has 17 residues.

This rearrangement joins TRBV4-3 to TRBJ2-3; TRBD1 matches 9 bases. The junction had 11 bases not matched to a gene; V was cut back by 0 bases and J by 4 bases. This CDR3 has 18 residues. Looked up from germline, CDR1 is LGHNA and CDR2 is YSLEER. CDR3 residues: CASSQDLLQGARADTQYF. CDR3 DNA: TGCGCCAGCAGCCAAGACCTACTACAGGGGGCGCGGGCAGATACGCAGTATTTT.

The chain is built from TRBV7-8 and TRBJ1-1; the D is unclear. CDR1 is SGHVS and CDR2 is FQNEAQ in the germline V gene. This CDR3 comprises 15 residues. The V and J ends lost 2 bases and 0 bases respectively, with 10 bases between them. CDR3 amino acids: CASSLTGIMNTEAFF. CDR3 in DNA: TGTGCCAGCAGCTTAACGGGGATTATGAACACTGAAGCTTTCTTT. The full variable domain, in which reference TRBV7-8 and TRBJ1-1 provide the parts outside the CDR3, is GAGVSQSPRYKVAKRGQDVALRCDPISGHVSLFWYQQALGQGPEFLTYFQNEAQLDKSGLPSDRFFAERPEGSVSTLKIQRTQQEDSAVYLCASSLTGIMNTEAFFGQGTRLTVV.

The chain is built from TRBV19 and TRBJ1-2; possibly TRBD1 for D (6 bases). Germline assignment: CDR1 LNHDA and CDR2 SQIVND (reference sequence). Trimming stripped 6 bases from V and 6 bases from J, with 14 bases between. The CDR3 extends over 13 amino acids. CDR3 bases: TGTGCCAGTAGCCCGGGACAAATGGATGGCTACACCTTC. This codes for CASSPGQMDGYTF.

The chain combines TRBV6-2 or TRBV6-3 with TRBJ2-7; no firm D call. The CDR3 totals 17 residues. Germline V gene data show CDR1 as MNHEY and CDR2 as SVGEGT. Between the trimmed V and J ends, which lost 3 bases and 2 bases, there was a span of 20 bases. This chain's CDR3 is CASSYSISSSDTYEQYF. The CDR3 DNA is TGTGCCAGCAGTTATTCCATCTCTTCCTCGGATACCTACGAGCAGTACTTC.

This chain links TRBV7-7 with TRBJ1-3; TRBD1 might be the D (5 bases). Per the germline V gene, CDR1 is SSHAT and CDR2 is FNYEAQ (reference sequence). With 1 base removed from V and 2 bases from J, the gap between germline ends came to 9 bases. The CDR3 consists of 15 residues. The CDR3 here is CASSLGSGPGNTIYF. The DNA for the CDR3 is TGTGCCAGCAGCTTAGGATCAGGGCCTGGAAACACCATATATTTT.